These 10 T cell receptor beta chains were sequenced from one sample in a study of blood T cell repertoires in COVID-19. The repertoire was sequenced with immunoSEQ multiplex PCR; TCRdb's copy has only in-frame clones and lacks some. The sample has 310,000 or so clones, around nine tenths seen once; the top ten hold 6% to 6.5%. Input material: PBMCs or T cells enriched from blood (not recorded which). These receptors were taken from a woman aged 40-49 years who had recovered from COVID-19.

Written as DNA, the CDR3 is TGTGCCTGGGGACAGGGGAGAACTCGCGAGCAGTACTTC. It encodes CAWGQGRTREQYF. The rearrangement joins TRBV30 to TRBJ2-7; 9 bases fit TRBD1. The CDR3 covers 13 residues. V shed 5 bases and J 6 bases; nucleotides not matched to a gene: 8. CDR1 and CDR2 from the germline V gene are GTSNPN and SVGIG (reference sequence). Drawing the rest from reference TRBV30 and TRBJ2-7, the complete variable domain is SQTIHQWPATLVQPVGSPLSLECTVEGTSNPNLYWYRQAAGRGLQLLFYSVGIGQISSEVPQNLSASRPQDRQFILSSKKLLLSDSGFYLCAWGQGRTREQYFGPGTRLTVT.

The chain combines TRBV30 with TRBJ2-2, with D possibly being TRBD1 or TRBD2 (6 bases each). V was cut by 5 bases and J by 1 base, with 14 bases left in between. Germline CDR1 is GTSNPN and CDR2 is SVGIG (reference sequence). This CDR3 is built from 15 residues. This chain's CDR3 is CAWGEDSLNTGELFF. CDR3 DNA sequence: TGTGCCTGGGGGGAGGACAGTCTGAACACCGGGGAGCTGTTTTTT.

The genes are TRBV3-1 (or the pseudogene TRBV3-2) and TRBJ1-6; D ambiguous. V shed 1 base and J shed 7 bases, with 14 bases lying between them. The germline CDR1 and CDR2 sequences are LGHDT and YNNKEL (reference sequence). The CDR3 loop spans 16 amino acids. This CDR3 is CASSQGAMTKNSPLHF. CDR3 in DNA: TGTGCCAGCAGCCAAGGGGCCATGACCAAGAATTCACCCCTCCACTTT.

V and J are TRBV7-9 and TRBJ2-1; D might be TRBD2 (5 bases). The CDR3 runs 14 residues. Germline CDR1 reads SEHNR; CDR2 reads FQNEAQ (reference sequence). V was pared by 0 bases and J by 6 bases, with 9 bases between. The CDR3, as DNA: TGTGCCAGCAGCTTAGCCGGGGTTCCCAATGAGCAGTTCTTC. Its translation: CASSLAGVPNEQFF.

The chain couples TRBV7-9 to TRBJ1-5; D remains ambiguous. Trimming removed 4 bases at V and 7 bases at J, with 8 bases between. Germline CDR1 is SEHNR and CDR2 is FQNEAQ (reference sequence). The CDR3 spans 12 residues. The CDR3 DNA reads as TGTGCCAGCAGCTACGGTCCACAGCCCCAGCATTTT. This gives the protein CASSYGPQPQHF.

The chain employs TRBV27 and TRBJ1-1; possible D gene TRBD1, 5 bases. V lost 5 bases to trimming and J lost 3 bases, with 13 bases between them. This CDR3 has 14 amino acids. Germline CDR1 is MNHEY and CDR2 is SMNVEV (reference sequence). This CDR3 reads CASSDQGPHTEAFF. As DNA, the CDR3 is TGTGCCAGCAGTGACCAGGGCCCCCACACTGAAGCTTTCTTT.

This clone was picked up one time. The chain links TRBV28 to TRBJ1-3; no firm D call. The CDR3 length is 15 residues. The V and J ends lost 5 bases and 4 bases respectively, with 15 bases between them. Germline values: CDR1 MDHEN, CDR2 SYDVKM. CDR3 amino acids: CASSPAEAPGNTIYF. In DNA form, the CDR3 reads TGTGCCAGCAGTCCCGCTGAGGCCCCGGGAAACACCATATATTTT.

The chain recombines TRBV15 with TRBJ2-1, with 12 bases fitting TRBD1. The CDR3 extends over 16 amino acids. V lost 3 bases to trimming and J lost 6 bases; unmatched junction nucleotides: 6. Germline CDR1 LNHNV, CDR2 YYDKDF (reference sequence). The CDR3 nucleotides are TGTGCCACCAGCAGGGCTGGGACAGGGGGCCGCAATGAGCAGTTCTTC. As protein: CATSRAGTGGRNEQFF.

This clone appeared a single time. This chain links TRBV10-2 with TRBJ2-7, with D perhaps matching TRBD1 (6 bases). Trimming removed 2 bases from V and 6 bases from J, with 14 bases in between. The CDR3 extends over 14 amino acids. Germline CDR1 WSHSY, CDR2 SAAADI. Here the CDR3 DNA reads TGCGCCAGCAGTGAGGGGCTGGGGGCGGGCGAGCAGTACTTC. This codes for CASSEGLGAGEQYF.

V usage is TRBV29-1 and J usage is TRBJ2-7; TRBD2 matches at 7 bases. Unmatched junction bases numbered 3, after V lost 5 bases and J lost 5 bases. The CDR3 sequence is 11 residues long. Looked up from germline, CDR1 is SQVTM and CDR2 is ANQGSEA. The CDR3 coding sequence is TGCAGCGTTTCCGGACTAGACGAGCAGTACTTC. This translates into CSVSGLDEQYF.